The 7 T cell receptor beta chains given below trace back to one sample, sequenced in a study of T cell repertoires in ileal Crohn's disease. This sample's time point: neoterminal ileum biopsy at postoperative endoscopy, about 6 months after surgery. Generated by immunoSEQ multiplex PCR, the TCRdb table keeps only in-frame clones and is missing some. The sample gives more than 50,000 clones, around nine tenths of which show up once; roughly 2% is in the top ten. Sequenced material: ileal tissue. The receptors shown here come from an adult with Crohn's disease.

CDR3 nucleotides: TGTGCCAGCAGCTTGGGGTCAGCGAATCAGCCCCAGCATTTT. Its protein is CASSLGSANQPQHF. The gene calls are TRBV5-5 and TRBJ1-5, with D unresolved. CDR1 and CDR2 from the germline V gene are SGHKS and YYEKEE (reference sequence). The germline V and J ends were trimmed by 0 bases and 4 bases, with 8 bases remaining between them. The CDR3 length is 14 residues.

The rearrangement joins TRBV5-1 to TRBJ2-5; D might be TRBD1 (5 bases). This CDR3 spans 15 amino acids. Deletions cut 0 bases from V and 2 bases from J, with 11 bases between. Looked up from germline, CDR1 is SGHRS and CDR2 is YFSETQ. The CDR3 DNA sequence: TGCGCCAGCAGCTTGGGGCAGGGCCCACAAGAGACCCAGTACTTC. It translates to CASSLGQGPQETQYF.

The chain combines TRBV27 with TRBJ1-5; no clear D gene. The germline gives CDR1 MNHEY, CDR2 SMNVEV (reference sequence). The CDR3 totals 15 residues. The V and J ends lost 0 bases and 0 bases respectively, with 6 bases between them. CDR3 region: CASSLSWSSNQPQHF. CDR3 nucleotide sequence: TGTGCCAGCAGTTTATCGTGGAGTAGCAATCAGCCCCAGCATTTT.

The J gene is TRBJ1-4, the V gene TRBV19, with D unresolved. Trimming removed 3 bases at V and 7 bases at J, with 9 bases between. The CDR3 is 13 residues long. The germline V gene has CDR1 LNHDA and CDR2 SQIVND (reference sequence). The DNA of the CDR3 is TGTGCCAGTAGTATGTTAACTTTTGAAAAACTGTTTTTT. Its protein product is CASSMLTFEKLFF.

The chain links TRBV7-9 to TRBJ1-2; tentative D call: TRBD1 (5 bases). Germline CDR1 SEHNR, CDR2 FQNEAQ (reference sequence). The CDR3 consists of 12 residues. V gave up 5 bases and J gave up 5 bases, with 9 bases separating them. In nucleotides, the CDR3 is TGTGCCAGCAGCGGGGCCGGATATGGCTACACCTTC. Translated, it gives CASSGAGYGYTF.

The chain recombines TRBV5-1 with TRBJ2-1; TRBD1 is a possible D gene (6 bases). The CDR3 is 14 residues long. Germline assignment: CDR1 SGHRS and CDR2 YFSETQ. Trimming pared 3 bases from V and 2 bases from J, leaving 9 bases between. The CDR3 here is CASSSGQTYNEQFF. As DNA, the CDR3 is TGCGCCAGCAGCTCGGGACAAACCTACAATGAGCAGTTCTTC.

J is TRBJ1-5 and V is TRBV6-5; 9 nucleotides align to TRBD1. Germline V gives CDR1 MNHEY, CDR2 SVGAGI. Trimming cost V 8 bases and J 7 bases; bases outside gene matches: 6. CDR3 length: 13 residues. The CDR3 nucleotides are TGTGCCAGCCGTGGACAGGGGAGACAGCCCCAGCATTTT. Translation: CASRGQGRQPQHF.